This T cell receptor beta chain came from a study of shared clonotypes between healthy human individuals. Study-level background: Each donor had three CD4 naive, three CD4 memory, two CD8 naive and one CD8 memory plate.

The method was immunoSEQ multiplex PCR; TCRdb's version includes in-frame clones alone and lacks a portion of them. The sample consists of around 510,000 clones, 95% to 97% of them appearing once. Notes on this clone: Its target is not known.

General observations from the study: The study drew on few donors, limiting represented genetic and exposure-history diversity.

Trimming removed 0 bases from V and 4 bases from J, with 0 bases in between. This CDR3 is 12 amino acids long. Germline V gene sequence: CDR1 MRHNA, CDR2 SNTAGT. The receptor comes from a woman between 25 and 40 years old in good health. The rearrangement joins TRBV6-4 to TRBJ2-2, with unresolved D. The sample consisted of naive CD4+ T cells sorted from blood. Indicated subset: CD45RA+ positively selected. The DNA for the CDR3 is TGTGCCAGCAGTGACTCCACCGGGGAGCTGTTTTTT. This sequence encodes CASSDSTGELFF.